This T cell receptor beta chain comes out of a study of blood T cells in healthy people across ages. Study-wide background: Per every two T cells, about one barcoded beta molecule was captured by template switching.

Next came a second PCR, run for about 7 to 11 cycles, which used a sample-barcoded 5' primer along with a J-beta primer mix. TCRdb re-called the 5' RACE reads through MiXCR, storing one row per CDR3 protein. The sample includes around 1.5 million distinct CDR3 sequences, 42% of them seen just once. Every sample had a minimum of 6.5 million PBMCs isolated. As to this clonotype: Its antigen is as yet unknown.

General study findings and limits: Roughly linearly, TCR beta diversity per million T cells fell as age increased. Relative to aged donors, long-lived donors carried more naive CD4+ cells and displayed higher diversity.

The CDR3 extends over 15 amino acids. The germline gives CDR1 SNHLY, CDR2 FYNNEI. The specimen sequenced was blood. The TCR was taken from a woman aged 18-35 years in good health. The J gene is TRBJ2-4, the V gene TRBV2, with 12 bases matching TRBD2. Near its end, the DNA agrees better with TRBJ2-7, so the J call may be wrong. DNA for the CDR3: TGTGCCAGCAGTGACCTAGCGGGGGGGCGTAGCGAGCAGTACTTC. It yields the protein CASSDLAGGRSEQYF.